The T cell receptor beta chain described here comes from a study of T-cell reconstitution after alpha-beta-depleted transplantation in children. This clonotype was seen a handful of times. A library of TCRbeta sequences, prepared with unique molecular identifiers, was generated. TCRdb re-analysed the PCR reads in MiXCR, keeping a single row per CDR3 protein. The data show hundreds of thousands of distinct CDR3 sequences, under 15% seen once. Looked up from germline, CDR1 is SGHDT and CDR2 is YYEEEE. Between the trimmed V and J ends, which lost 4 bases and 4 bases, there was a span of 15 bases. CDR3 size: 15 residues.

This TCR came from a human donor who donated a stem cell graft to a child with combined immunodeficiency. The V call is TRBV5-6, the J call TRBJ1-5, with D unresolved. The input for sequencing was PBMCs from the stem cell graft donor, taken from the stem cell graft. The CDR3 nucleotides are TGTGCCAGCAGCCGGTATCGGGCGACGAATCAGCCCCAGCATTTT. It translates to CASSRYRATNQPQHF.